This T cell receptor (beta chain) originates from a study of blood T cells in healthy people across ages. Study-wide points: The study regarded diversity estimates from one million T cells as underestimates.

Remarks on this clonotype: What it recognizes is unknown.

Alongside a J-beta primer mix, a sample-barcoded 5' primer served in a second PCR lasting about 7 to 12 cycles. TCRdb reprocessed the 5' RACE reads via MiXCR and lists one record per CDR3 protein. The sample contains around 1,500,000 distinct CDR3 sequences, roughly 27% of which appear only once. Per-sample yields of isolated PBMCs were at least 6 million. Extracted total RNA amounted to at least 6 micrograms for each sample. Sequencing was carried out using blood. This clonotype was sampled from a woman aged 25 to 39 in good health.

CDR3 sequence reads: CSVDSGGAEEAFF. The CDR3 nucleotides are TGCAGCGTTGATAGTGGCGGGGCCGAGGAAGCTTTCTTT. The chain uses TRBV29-1 and TRBJ1-1; D is perhaps TRBD1 (5 bases). The germline CDR1 and CDR2 sequences are SQVTM and ANQGSEA. Deletions cut 3 bases from V and 8 bases from J, with 16 bases between. This CDR3 contains 13 residues. The complete variable domain, with remaining parts taken from reference TRBV29-1 and TRBJ1-1, reads SAVISQKPSRDICQRGTSLTIQCQVDSQVTMMFWYRQQPGQSLTLIATANQGSEATYESGFVIDKFPISRPNLTFSTLTVSNMSPEDSSIYLCSVDSGGAEEAFFGQGTRLTVV.